The 31 T cell receptor beta chains below all came from one sample that was sequenced in a study of blood T cell repertoires in COVID-19. Using immunoSEQ multiplex PCR, the repertoire was profiled, and TCRdb retains in-frame clones only, with some absent. The table records tens of thousands of clones, 75% to 90% of them present only once. The sequenced sample was peripheral blood. The receptor source for this set is an elderly man with acute or convalescent COVID-19.

The chain has TRBV27 and TRBJ1-2; perhaps TRBD1 as D (6 bases). Germline V CDR1 and CDR2: MNHEY, SMNVEV (reference sequence). CDR3 length: 13 amino acids. The V end lost 4 bases, the J end lost 8 bases, and 14 bases lay between the germline ends. The CDR3, as DNA: TGTGCCAGCAGTTCCATCTCTGGGGGCGGCTACACCTTC. Protein: CASSSISGGGYTF.

V is TRBV3-1 (or the pseudogene TRBV3-2) and J is TRBJ1-2; possible D gene TRBD1, 5 bases. Trimming left V 4 bases short and J 8 bases short, with 14 bases between. Per the germline V gene, CDR1 is LGHDT and CDR2 is YNNKEL (reference sequence). The length of the CDR3 is 13 residues. CDR3 protein: CASSPGKGRGYTF. DNA of the CDR3: TGTGCCAGCAGCCCTGGAAAGGGGCGAGGCTACACCTTC.

The chain links TRBV6-6 to TRBJ2-7; no clear D gene. Trimming pared 6 bases from V and 0 bases from J, leaving 6 bases between. CDR3 length: 12 amino acids. In germline, CDR1 is MNHNY, CDR2 SVGAGI (reference sequence). DNA of the CDR3: TGTGCCAGCAGCTCCAGCTCCTACGAGCAGTACTTC. As protein: CASSSSSYEQYF.

The chain couples TRBV18 to TRBJ2-7; 9 bases align to TRBD1. Germline CDR1 KGHSH, CDR2 LQKENI. CDR3 length: 17 residues. Unmatched junction bases numbered 14, after V lost 3 bases and J lost 5 bases. The DNA of the CDR3 is TGTGCCAGCTCACCCTTTACTCCCGGGACAGGGACCCACGAGCAGTACTTC. Amino acid sequence: CASSPFTPGTGTHEQYF.

This clone has just one count. DNA for the CDR3: TGTGCCAGCAGTAGGGGGTATGGCACTGAAGCTTTCTTT. This codes for CASSRGYGTEAFF. The V gene is TRBV27, the J gene TRBJ1-1; a weak D match, TRBD1 (6 bases). This CDR3 is built from 13 residues. Deletions cut 5 bases from V and 4 bases from J, with 11 bases between. In germline, CDR1 is MNHEY, CDR2 SMNVEV (reference sequence).

The chain combines TRBV18 with TRBJ2-3; perhaps TRBD2 as D (5 bases). The CDR3 covers 13 residues. Germline-derived CDR1 and CDR2 are KGHSH and LQKENI. The V gene lost 3 bases and the J gene lost 12 bases, with 16 bases spanning the gap. CDR3: CASSPGGLAVQYF. The CDR3, as DNA: TGTGCCAGCTCACCGGGCGGACTCGCCGTTCAGTATTTT.

The J gene is TRBJ2-7, the V gene TRBV5-4; 8 bases map to TRBD1. The V gene end was trimmed by 6 bases and the J gene end by 0 bases; junction bases not matched to a gene: 20. Germline loops: CDR1 SGHNT, CDR2 YYREEE (reference sequence). The CDR3 is 19 residues long. CDR3 bases: TGTGCCAGCACCATCAAGGAGAAGCCTCGGACAGGGAGCTCCTACGAGCAGTACTTC. Translated, it gives CASTIKEKPRTGSSYEQYF.

The chain is built from TRBV11-2 and TRBJ1-1, with D perhaps matching TRBD1 (5 bases). This CDR3 region has 16 residues. Germline V gene sequence: CDR1 SGHAT, CDR2 FQNNGV. The ends were cut back, 1 base at V and 1 base at J, with 13 bases in the middle. The CDR3 DNA follows: TGTGCCAGCAGCTTAGCAGGGCGGCGGGGGAACACTGAAGCTTTCTTT. Residues: CASSLAGRRGNTEAFF.

V gene TRBV5-8 combines with J gene TRBJ1-1; D is possibly TRBD1 (6 bases). The CDR3 runs to 14 residues. Trimming removed 1 base from V and 4 bases from J, with 11 bases in between. Germline V gives CDR1 SGHTS, CDR2 YDEGEE. The CDR3 bases are TGTGCCAGCAGCTTGCGCAGGGGCGGCACTGAAGCTTTCTTT. The encoded protein is CASSLRRGGTEAFF.

This chain links TRBV14 with TRBJ1-1; the D is unclear. The germline CDR1 and CDR2 sequences are SGHDN and FVKESK. Deletions cut 5 bases from V and 1 base from J, with 8 bases between. The length of the CDR3 is 13 residues. The CDR3 sequence is CASSTQKNTEAFF. Written as DNA, the CDR3 is TGTGCCAGCAGCACCCAGAAGAACACTGAAGCTTTCTTT. Looking up the rest from reference TRBV14 and TRBJ1-1 gives the full variable domain: EAGVTQFPSHSVIEKGQTVTLRCDPISGHDNLYWYRRVMGKEIKFLLHFVKESKQDESGMPNNRFLAERTGGTYSTLKVQPAELEDSGVYFCASSTQKNTEAFFGQGTRLTVV.

The chain recombines TRBV5-1 with TRBJ2-3; a possible D gene is TRBD1 (6 bases). V dropped 3 bases and J dropped 0 bases, with 8 bases sitting between them. This CDR3 has 14 amino acids. Per the germline V gene, CDR1 is SGHRS and CDR2 is YFSETQ. The CDR3 protein is CASSSGQSTDTQYF. In DNA, the CDR3 is TGCGCCAGCAGCTCGGGACAAAGCACAGATACGCAGTATTTT.

The chain couples TRBV5-1 to TRBJ2-5; 15 positions agree with TRBD2. The CDR3 contains 16 residues. Germline V CDR1 and CDR2: SGHRS, YFSETQ. J gave up 4 bases and V 5 bases, and 6 bases lay outside the gene matches. The CDR3 protein is CASRGTSGGLPETQYF. The CDR3 DNA follows: TGCGCCAGCAGGGGGACTAGCGGGGGGCTTCCAGAGACCCAGTACTTC.

The chain joins TRBV19 to TRBJ1-1, with D possibly TRBD1 on 6 matching bases. The CDR3 contains 12 residues. The germline CDR1 and CDR2 sequences are LNHDA and SQIVND (reference sequence). Deletions cut 8 bases from V and 11 bases from J, with 18 bases between. Written as DNA, the CDR3 is TGTGCCAGTGGAACGGGGCGGGGGGCGGCTTTCTTT. It codes for CASGTGRGAAFF.

The V gene is TRBV27, the J gene TRBJ2-2; TRBD1 might be the D (5 bases). Germline assignment: CDR1 MNHEY and CDR2 SMNVEV (reference sequence). The ends were cut back, 4 bases at V and 0 bases at J, with 9 bases in the middle. The CDR3 has 15 amino acids. CDR3 in amino acids: CASSSDRANTGELFF. The CDR3 DNA reads as TGTGCCAGCAGTTCCGACAGAGCGAACACCGGGGAGCTGTTTTTT.

J is TRBJ2-1 and V is TRBV18, with 8 bases aligning to TRBD2. Germline CDR1 and CDR2: KGHSH and LQKENI. This CDR3 region has 14 residues. J lost 7 bases, V lost 6 bases, and 8 bases had no gene match. CDR3 bases: TGTGCCAGCTCTCCGGGACTAGTGGATAATGAGCAGTTCTTC. Translated, it gives CASSPGLVDNEQFF.

This clone was recorded once. The gene calls are TRBV5-1 and TRBJ1-4, with D perhaps TRBD1 (5 bases). The V and J ends lost 0 bases and 3 bases respectively, with 6 bases between them. The CDR3 loop spans 14 amino acids. Germline V lookup: CDR1 SGHRS, CDR2 YFSETQ. The CDR3 region is CASSLGQPNEKLFF. In nucleotides, the CDR3 is TGCGCCAGCAGCTTGGGACAGCCTAATGAAAAACTGTTTTTT.

The gene calls are TRBV6-5 and TRBJ1-4; 7 positions agree with TRBD1. The V and J ends lost 6 bases and 5 bases, in that order; junction bases with no gene match: 6. Germline V gene sequence: CDR1 MNHEY, CDR2 SVGAGI. This CDR3 has 14 amino acids. The CDR3 DNA sequence: TGTGCCAGCAGGGGCGGACAGGAAAATGAAAAACTGTTTTTT. As protein: CASRGGQENEKLFF.

This chain joins TRBV29-1 and TRBJ2-4; no reliable D call. The CDR3 runs to 14 residues. Germline V gene sequence: CDR1 SQVTM, CDR2 ANQGSEA. The germline V and J ends were trimmed by 4 bases and 3 bases, with 13 bases remaining between them. CDR3 residues: CSVGLLGGKNIQYF. In DNA form, the CDR3 reads TGCAGCGTTGGACTCCTGGGTGGCAAAAACATTCAGTACTTC.

The chain is built from TRBV12-3 or TRBV12-4 and TRBJ1-1, with 8 bases fitting TRBD1. V gave up 5 bases and J gave up 12 bases; unmatched junction bases: 11. This CDR3 comprises 13 residues. In nucleotides, the CDR3 is TGTGCCAGCAGTCTCGCTGACAGGGGAAAATCTTTCTTT. This codes for CASSLADRGKSFF.

The chain joins TRBV5-1 to TRBJ1-3; 7 nucleotides agree with TRBD1. Trimming at V came to 4 bases and at J to 3 bases, leaving 19 bases not matched to a gene. The CDR3 sequence is 19 residues long. Germline V gives CDR1 SGHRS, CDR2 YFSETQ. CDR3 coding DNA: TGCGCCAGCAGCAGGGGACAGAGTCGGCGAAGGGAGGATGGAAACACCATATATTTT. This sequence encodes CASSRGQSRRREDGNTIYF.

The chain carries TRBV6-6 and TRBJ2-2, with 8 nucleotides matching TRBD2. The CDR3 contains 16 residues. The germline V gene has CDR1 MNHNY and CDR2 SVGAGI (reference sequence). J gave up 4 bases and V 4 bases, and 8 bases lay outside the gene matches. The CDR3 region is CASSFLEAGVTGELFF. The CDR3 region has the DNA TGTGCCAGCAGTTTCCTGGAAGCGGGGGTCACCGGGGAGCTGTTTTTT.

The chain joins TRBV29-1 to TRBJ2-7; the match to TRBD2 covers 7 bases. The CDR3 consists of 14 residues. V lost 6 bases and J lost 4; bases outside the gene matches: 12. CDR1 is SQVTM, CDR2 ANQGSEA, per germline. The CDR3 is CSVRAREGRYEQYF. CDR3 bases: TGCAGCGTGAGGGCCAGGGAGGGGCGGTACGAGCAGTACTTC.

V usage is TRBV11-2 and J usage is TRBJ2-7; 7 bases agree with TRBD1. Trimming cost V 5 bases and J 2 bases; bases outside gene matches: 9. From germline, CDR1 is SGHAT and CDR2 FQNNGV. The CDR3 length is 15 residues. The CDR3 reads CASSRDPGTAYEQYF. The CDR3 DNA reads as TGTGCCAGCAGCCGAGATCCCGGGACAGCCTACGAGCAGTACTTC.

The rearrangement links TRBV13 to TRBJ2-4; a possible D gene is TRBD1 (7 bases). Germline V CDR1 and CDR2: PRHDT, FYEKMQ (reference sequence). V was pared by 5 bases and J by 7 bases, with 12 bases between. CDR3 size: 13 residues. The DNA for the CDR3 is TGTGCCAGCAGCGCGGGGACAGCTAACATTCAGTACTTC. Translating gives CASSAGTANIQYF.

The rearrangement uses TRBV29-1 and TRBJ2-6, with a weak D call TRBD1 (5 bases). This CDR3 spans 17 amino acids. Germline values: CDR1 SQVTM, CDR2 ANQGSEA. Trimming removed 4 bases from V and 4 bases from J, with 20 bases in between. In nucleotides, the CDR3 is TGCAGCGTTGTGGGCAGCCCTAGGGGTTTAGGGGCCAACGTCCTGACTTTC. Residues: CSVVGSPRGLGANVLTF.

V and J are TRBV30 and TRBJ1-6; no firm D call. The CDR3 contains 14 residues. V lost 1 base to trimming and J lost 3 bases, with 7 bases between them. Germline V lookup: CDR1 GTSNPN, CDR2 SVGIG (reference sequence). The chain's CDR3 is CAWSGSFYNSPLHF. CDR3 in DNA: TGTGCCTGGAGTGGGAGTTTCTATAATTCACCCCTCCACTTT.

The chain carries TRBV12-3 or TRBV12-4 and TRBJ1-4, with TRBD1 as a possible D gene (5 bases). V lost 3 bases to trimming and J lost 11 bases, with 7 bases between them. This CDR3 spans 11 amino acids. In nucleotides, the CDR3 is TGTGCCAGCAGTTTTAGGGGCAAACTGTTTTTT. Its protein is CASSFRGKLFF.

The CDR3 is CASSADRALDYEQYF. For the CDR3, the DNA is TGTGCCAGCAGCGCGGACAGGGCGTTAGACTACGAGCAGTACTTC. The V gene is TRBV7-2, the J gene TRBJ2-7, with TRBD1 matching over 8 bases. CDR1 is SGHTA, CDR2 FQGNSA, per germline. The CDR3 totals 15 residues. The J segment lost 3 bases and the V segment lost 5 bases, leaving 9 bases of the junction unmatched.

The chain joins TRBV18 to TRBJ2-2; 7 bases are a match to TRBD1. V shed 3 bases and J 0 bases; nucleotides not matched to a gene: 1. This CDR3 has 15 amino acids. The germline gives CDR1 KGHSH, CDR2 LQKENI. The CDR3 sequence: CASSPGQANTGELFF. CDR3 DNA: TGTGCCAGCTCACCTGGACAGGCGAACACCGGGGAGCTGTTTTTT.

This clone was counted once. This chain links TRBV10-3 with TRBJ2-4; TRBD1 matches at 8 bases. Trimming took 5 bases from V and 8 from J; bases not matched to a gene: 8. The germline V gene encodes CDR1 ENHRY and CDR2 SYGVKD. This CDR3 is built from 14 residues. The DNA for the CDR3 is TGTGCCATCAGTCTAAAGGACAGGGAGGACATTCAGTACTTC. Amino acids: CAISLKDREDIQYF.

This clone was detected once. The chain employs TRBV28 and TRBJ2-6; a possible D gene is TRBD1 (5 bases). Trimming left V 5 bases short and J 10 bases short, with 18 bases between. The germline CDR1 and CDR2 sequences are MDHEN and SYDVKM. This CDR3 has 15 residues. Here the CDR3 reads CASSVAGIHGNVLTF. The CDR3 DNA reads as TGTGCCAGCAGTGTCGCAGGGATTCACGGAAACGTCCTGACTTTC.